Here is one T cell receptor (beta chain) with its context. Its antigen is not identified. These data belong to a study of post-analysis software for immune sequencing data. In the study overall: Several disease courses (relapsing-remitting, secondary progressive and progressive-relapsing) of multiple sclerosis were included.

Study observations and caveats: In patients, roughly 5 TRBV segments were more frequent than in controls, with TRBV5-6, TRBV5-1 and TRBV20-1 among them. Significantly lower normalized Chao1 diversity was seen in multiple sclerosis patients than in controls.

Prepared TCR beta cDNA libraries contained unique molecular identifiers. A population of roughly 0.9 to 11 million T cells gave rise to around 480,000 cDNA molecules. TCRdb re-analysed the PCR reads in MiXCR, keeping a single row per CDR3 protein. The table records around 160,000 distinct CDR3 sequences, around 36% of them present only once. The CDR3 runs 18 residues. In germline, CDR1 is MNHEY, CDR2 SVGEGT. V was pared by 5 bases and J by 0 bases, with 10 bases of the junction left unmatched. The TCR sequence derives from a girl aged 10 to 17 with multiple sclerosis. This sample comprised blood, obtained after autologous hematopoietic stem cell transplantation. The rearrangement uses TRBV6-2 or TRBV6-3 and TRBJ2-6; TRBD1 matches 7 bases. The CDR3 loop reads CASSPAHRGLSGANVLTF. The CDR3 DNA is TGTGCCAGCAGTCCTGCGCACAGGGGCCTCTCTGGGGCCAACGTCCTGACTTTC.